The clone carrying this T cell receptor (beta chain) was seen only a few times. The antigen remains unidentified. The data are from a study of immune evolution from preneoplasia to lung adenocarcinoma. Study conclusions and caveats: KRAS-mutant nodules had the highest T cell clonality. Normal lung had highest clonality; later lesions appeared denser, more diverse.

Trimming took off 3 bases at V and 6 bases at J, with 11 bases between the two ends. The CDR3 length is 14 residues. Germline V lookup: CDR1 MRHNA, CDR2 SNTAGT. Clones were read by immunoSEQ multiplex PCR, and TCRdb kept only the in-frame ones, dropping some. Among several thousand clones listed, almost 85% were seen once. Resections took place in Japan or China from about 2014 to 2017. Each case's diagnosis was confirmed by two pathologists on H&E. Sample: FFPE invasive lung adenocarcinoma tissue. The receptor was isolated from a person aged 45 to 59 with lung adenocarcinoma. The V and J genes are TRBV6-4 and TRBJ2-2; a weak D match, TRBD2 (6 bases). This CDR3 reads CASSEGREAGELFF. CDR3 nucleotide sequence: TGTGCCAGCAGTGAAGGGCGGGAAGCCGGGGAGCTGTTTTTT.